This is a list of T cell receptor beta chains from one sample in a study of control samples from healthy donors and cancer patients. Sequencing used immunoSEQ multiplex PCR; TCRdb keeps in-frame clones, though not all of them. The sample has some 140,000 clones, roughly 89% seen once. Specimen: PBMCs. The source of these receptors is a man between 45 and 60 years old with head and neck cancer. Each CDR3 is given with its conserved first and last residue. The D gene is left open where the match is weak. A clone size is listed for some rows: how often the clone was seen (once, few, many), or a class if it is expanded.

D	V	size	J	DNA	CDR3
.	TRBV5-4	.	TRBJ2-1	TGTGCCAGCAGCCCCCCCGGGGCTAGTTCCAATGAGCAGTTCTTC	CASSPPGASSNEQFF
TRBD1	TRBV10-3	once	TRBJ2-1	TGTGCCACCAGGGGGCGGGTACAACCAGCTAAGAGCGGGAATGAGCAGTTCTTC	CATRGRVQPAKSGNEQFF
.	TRBV30	few	TRBJ1-4	TGTGCCTGGAGTTTGCCCCTAGGCGATGAAAAACTGTTTTTT	CAWSLPLGDEKLFF
TRBD1	TRBV10-3	.	TRBJ2-4	TGTGCCATCAGTCCGGGACAGGGTGTTCAGTACTTC	CAISPGQGVQYF
TRBD1	TRBV30	.	TRBJ1-3	TGTGCCTGGAGTGTATTGGCAGGGGGCTTTGGAAACACCATATATTTT	CAWSVLAGGFGNTIYF
.	TRBV6-5	.	TRBJ1-1	TGTGCCAGCAGCCTCGTGGGGAGGGCGAACACTGAAGCTTTCTTT	CASSLVGRANTEAFF
.	TRBV18	.	TRBJ2-2	TGTGCCAGCTCACTTGGATGGGGCACCGGGGAGCTGTTTTTT	CASSLGWGTGELFF
.	TRBV5-4	.	TRBJ1-5	TGTGCCAGCAGCTTGGGAGGGACGGTAGCAAATCAGCCCCAGCATTTT	CASSLGGTVANQPQHF
TRBD2	TRBV2	.	TRBJ2-1	TGTGCCAGCAGTAGCGGGGGATACAATGAGCAGTTCTTC	CASSSGGYNEQFF
.	TRBV7-9	.	TRBJ1-5	TGTGCCAGCAGCTTAGGCAATCAGCCCCAGCATTTT	CASSLGNQPQHF
.	TRBV24-1	.	TRBJ2-1	TGTGCCACCAGTGATAGGACTTCCTACAATGAGCAGTTCTTC	CATSDRTSYNEQFF
.	TRBV1	.	TRBJ2-7	TGCACCAGCACGGGACTGGGCTACGAGCAGTACTTC	CTSTGLGYEQYF
TRBD1	TRBV7-9	.	TRBJ2-7	TGTGCCAGCAGCTCAGGGGGCAGGTACGAGCAGTACTTC	CASSSGGRYEQYF
.	TRBV19	.	TRBJ1-2	TGTGCCACTACGGACGGGCACTATGGCTACACCTTC	CATTDGHYGYTF
.	TRBV3-1/TRBV3-2	few	TRBJ2-5	TGTGCCAGCAGCCAAGATGTGACCCAGTACTTC	CASSQDVTQYF
.	TRBV7-2	.	TRBJ2-1	TGTGCCAGCAGCCGGGACGCCGGAACATTCTCTGAGCAGTTCTTC	CASSRDAGTFSEQFF
.	TRBV20-1	.	TRBJ2-3	TGCAGTGCGGCATGGAGTGATACGCAGTATTTT	CSAAWSDTQYF
.	TRBV18	.	TRBJ2-2	TGTGCCAGTCATTCACCTGGAGTTTTT	CASHSPGVF
.	TRBV27	.	TRBJ2-1	TGTGCCAGCAGACTGGCGGCCTCCTACAATGAGCAGTTCTTC	CASRLAASYNEQFF
.	TRBV6-5	.	TRBJ2-1	TGTGCCAGCAGTTACTCTGGGTCTGATGAGCAGTTCTTC	CASSYSGSDEQFF
.	TRBV5-4	once	TRBJ2-7	TGTGCCAGCAGCTCTAGGATCGAGCAGTACTTC	CASSSRIEQYF
.	TRBV5-4	.	TRBJ1-2	TGTGCCAGCAGCTTGTTAGGTGGGCTGGTCTATGGCTACACCTTC	CASSLLGGLVYGYTF
.	TRBV7-2	once	TRBJ2-5	TGTGCCAGCAGTAAGGACAGACAAACAAAGACCCAGTACTTC	CASSKDRQTKTQYF
.	TRBV10-3	.	TRBJ1-2	TGTGCCATCAGTGAGTCGAGGTTGTATGGCTACACCTTC	CAISESRLYGYTF
.	TRBV3-1/TRBV3-2	once	TRBJ1-4	TGTGCCAGTGGCAGGGGCCTGGTGACTAATGAAAAACTGTTTTTT	CASGRGLVTNEKLFF
.	TRBV5-1	few	TRBJ1-6	TGCGCCAGCAGCTTGTCCCAGGGAAGCAATTCACCCCTCCACTTT	CASSLSQGSNSPLHF
TRBD2	TRBV3-1/TRBV3-2	.	TRBJ2-1	TGTGCCAGCAGTCGGGGGGGCGGTGAGCAGTTCTTC	CASSRGGGEQFF
.	TRBV6-6	.	TRBJ1-5	TGTGCCAGCAGTTACTCAAGCCCCAATCAGCCCCAGCATTTT	CASSYSSPNQPQHF
TRBD2	TRBV2	.	TRBJ2-7	TGTGCCAGCATGGAGACTTCCGGGAGGTACGAGCAGTACTTC	CASMETSGRYEQYF
.	TRBV12-3/TRBV12-4	.	TRBJ2-1	TGTGCCAACACCATAAGGGGCTACAATGAGCAGTTCTTC	CANTIRGYNEQFF
TRBD2	TRBV28	.	TRBJ2-5	TGTGCCAGCAGGGCGGGACTAGCGGGCGGAGAGACCCAGTACTTC	CASRAGLAGGETQYF
TRBD1	TRBV7-9	few	TRBJ1-1	TGTGCCAGCAGCTTTGACAGGGGGGCTGAAGCTTTCTTT	CASSFDRGAEAFF
TRBD1	TRBV7-9	.	TRBJ2-7	TGTGCCAGCAGCTTAGTATTAAGACGGGACAGCACCTACGAGCAGTACTTC	CASSLVLRRDSTYEQYF